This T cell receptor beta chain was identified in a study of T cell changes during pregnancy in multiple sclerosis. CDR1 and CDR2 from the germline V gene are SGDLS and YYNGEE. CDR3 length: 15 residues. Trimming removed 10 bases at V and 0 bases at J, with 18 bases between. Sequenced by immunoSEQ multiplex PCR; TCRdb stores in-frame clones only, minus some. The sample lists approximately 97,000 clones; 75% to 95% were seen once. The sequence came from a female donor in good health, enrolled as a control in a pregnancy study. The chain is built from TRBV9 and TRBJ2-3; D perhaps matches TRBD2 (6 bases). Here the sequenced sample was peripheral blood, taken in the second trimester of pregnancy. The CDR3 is CAGSRLDVSTDTQYF. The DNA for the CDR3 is TGTGCCGGATCCCGACTAGACGTTAGCACAGATACGCAGTATTTT.